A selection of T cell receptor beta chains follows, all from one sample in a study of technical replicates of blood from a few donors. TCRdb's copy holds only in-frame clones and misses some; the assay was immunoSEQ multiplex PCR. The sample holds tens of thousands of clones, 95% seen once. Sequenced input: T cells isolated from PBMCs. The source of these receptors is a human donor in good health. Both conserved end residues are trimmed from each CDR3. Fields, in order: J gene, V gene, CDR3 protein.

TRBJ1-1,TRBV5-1,ASSWATGDQMNTEAF
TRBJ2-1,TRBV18,ASSRDSGTADEQF
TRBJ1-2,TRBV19,ASSVGGVPNYGYT
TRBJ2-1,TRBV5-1,ASSLDAGGPNEQF
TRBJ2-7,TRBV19,ASSGSRDRVIYEQY
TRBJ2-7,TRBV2,ASSETHPGYEQY
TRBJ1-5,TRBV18,ASSPIFRDQPQH
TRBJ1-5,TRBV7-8,ASSPRLQGIEPQH
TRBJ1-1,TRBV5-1,ASSPRPSQGGITEAF
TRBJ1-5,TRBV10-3,AISGTGYNQPQH
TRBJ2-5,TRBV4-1,ASSPRTFQETQY
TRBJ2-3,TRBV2,ASLQGALSDTQY
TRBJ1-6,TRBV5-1,ASSLAGVSPLH
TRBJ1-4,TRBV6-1,ASSEAAAANEKLF
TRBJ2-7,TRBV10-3,AISEGKLGHEQY
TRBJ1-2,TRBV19,ASSIRTGVYGYT
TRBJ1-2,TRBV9,ASSVGQGGGGAYGYT
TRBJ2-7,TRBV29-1,SVEDLAGGYEQY
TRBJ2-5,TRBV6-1,ASSEALETQY
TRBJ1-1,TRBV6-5,ASMTGGATEAF
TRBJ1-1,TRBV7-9,ASSPQGRDRGLNTEAF
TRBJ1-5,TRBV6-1,ASSSTDSQPQH
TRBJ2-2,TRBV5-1,ASGQGASGGELF
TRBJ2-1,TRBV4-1,ASSQVFGTSLYNEQF
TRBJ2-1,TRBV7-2,ASSFRDPRSSYNEQF
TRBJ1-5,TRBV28,ASSLLRGSQPQH
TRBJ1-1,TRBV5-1,ASSLVPADTEAF
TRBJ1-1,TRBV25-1,ASSDLLTGPNTEAF
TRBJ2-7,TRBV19,ASSAGVGYEQY
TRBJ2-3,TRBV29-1,SVEDRNSLAGGPPY
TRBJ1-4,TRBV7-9,ASSLRPRVDEKLF
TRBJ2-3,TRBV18,ASSPGTATDTQY
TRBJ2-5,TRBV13,ASSQGLMETQY